The present entry profiles one TCR beta chain with its context. The antigen is not known. This sample is drawn from a study of T cell responses to AZD1222 COVID-19 vaccine. The V gene lost 4 bases and the J gene lost 5 bases, with 8 bases spanning the gap. The CDR3 is 11 residues long. The germline gives CDR1 GTSNPN, CDR2 SVGIG (reference sequence). Repertoires were generated with immunoSEQ multiplex PCR, while TCRdb's copy carries only in-frame clones and drops some. The sample has around 160,000 clones, just over 90% seen once; the top ten hold about 3%. General observations from the study: Mapped onto spike, vaccine-associated CD4 TCRs spanned it and were dominant at 160-218 and 743-854.

V is TRBV30 and J is TRBJ1-1; D uncertain. This sequence was found in an adult in good health. The specimen comprised peripheral blood, sampled on day 0 of MenACWY control vaccination. The CDR3 DNA follows: TGTGCCTGGAATGGCTTTACTGAAGCTTTCTTT. Its translation is CAWNGFTEAFF.